What follows are 29 T cell receptor beta chains derived from one specimen sequenced in a study of early T cells in non-severe SARS-CoV-2 infection (dated by TCRdb to the early 2020s). The library was made by 5' RACE. Sequencing instrument: NextSeq 500. The public reads were reprocessed in TCRdb via fastp at Q25 and MiXCR, keeping in-frame beta chains. Entries are consolidated by CDR3 protein sequence, retaining the most common genes and DNA. This sample has 25,000 to 35,000 distinct CDR3 sequences in its table, and approximately 4.4% of those were observed once. The top ten hold 7.9% of the sample. Sequences were obtained from whole blood. The receptor set was obtained from an adult who was a healthcare worker with PCR-confirmed SARS-CoV-2 infection or an uninfected control (not recorded which).

Points on this clonotype: A read error may explain this, as a much larger clone is one base away. The chain employs TRBV20-1 and TRBJ1-4; D is unresolved. Per germline, CDR1 DFQATT and CDR2 SNEGSKA (reference sequence). Trimming pared 4 bases from V and 6 bases from J, leaving 12 bases between. This CDR3 is built from 13 residues. The CDR3 region is CSAISGKDEKLFF. The CDR3, as DNA: TGCAGTGCTATCAGCGGGAAAGATGAAAAACTGTTTTTT.

This clonotype was seen many times. This chain connects TRBV30 to TRBJ2-3, with a possible D match to TRBD2 (7 bases). The V and J ends lost 0 bases and 4 bases respectively, with 14 bases between them. This CDR3 region has 15 residues. In germline, CDR1 is GTSNPN, CDR2 SVGIG (reference sequence). Here the CDR3 reads CAWSVGGRVSDTQYF. Written as DNA, the CDR3 is TGTGCCTGGAGTGTGGGGGGGCGCGTCTCAGATACGCAGTATTTT.

V usage is TRBV6-5 and J usage is TRBJ2-1; TRBD1 or TRBD2 may be the D gene (5 bases each). The germline V and J ends were trimmed by 6 bases and 6 bases, with 15 bases remaining between them. The CDR3 covers 14 residues. Germline-derived CDR1 and CDR2 are MNHEY and SVGAGI. The CDR3, as DNA: TGTGCCAGCAGGTCCGGGACCCCTTTCAATGAGCAGTTCTTC. Translated, it gives CASRSGTPFNEQFF.

This clonotype has a count of ten or more. This chain joins TRBV5-6 and TRBJ2-3; 11 bases align to TRBD1. Trimming took 4 bases from V and 1 from J; bases not matched to a gene: 8. CDR1 and CDR2 (germline): SGHDT, YYEEEE. The CDR3 loop spans 17 amino acids. The CDR3 DNA is TGTGCCAGCAGCCCAACAGGACAGGGGGCCCGCACAGATACGCAGTATTTT. Translated, it gives CASSPTGQGARTDTQYF.

This clonotype was recorded at least ten times. The chain is built from TRBV12-3 or TRBV12-4 and TRBJ2-7; the D gene is possibly TRBD1 (5 bases). Trimming removed 4 bases at V and 0 bases at J, with 7 bases between. This CDR3 is built from 13 residues. CDR3 amino acids: CASSSGISYEQYF. CDR3 DNA sequence: TGTGCCAGCAGTTCAGGGATCTCCTACGAGCAGTACTTC.

This clonotype was picked up many times. This chain joins TRBV29-1 and TRBJ2-7; D could derive from TRBD1 or TRBD2 (5 bases each). Per germline, CDR1 SQVTM and CDR2 ANQGSEA. Trimming took 6 bases from V and 4 from J, leaving 13 bases between them. The length of the CDR3 is 12 residues. The CDR3, as DNA: TGCAGCGTAGCCGGGACGGCGTACGAGCAGTACTTC. It encodes CSVAGTAYEQYF.

This clonotype was counted a few times. CDR3 sequence: CASSEGRDSTEAFF. For the CDR3, the DNA is TGTGCCAGCAGTGAAGGCCGGGACAGCACTGAAGCTTTCTTT. The V and J genes are TRBV6-4 and TRBJ1-1; TRBD1 agrees at 7 bases. Looked up from germline, CDR1 is MRHNA and CDR2 is SNTAGT. V trimming: 3 bases; J trimming: 4 bases; junction bases outside the gene matches: 5. The CDR3 is made up of 14 amino acids.

The sample holds many counts of this clonotype. The chain links TRBV30 to TRBJ2-7; tentative D call: TRBD2 (6 bases). Trimming took 1 base from V and 2 from J, leaving 12 bases between them. The V gene's germline CDR1 is GTSNPN and CDR2 SVGIG (reference sequence). The CDR3 contains 14 residues. CDR3 loop: CAWSGVAETYEQYF. The CDR3 region has the DNA TGTGCCTGGAGTGGGGTAGCGGAAACCTACGAGCAGTACTTC.

This clonotype has a count of ten or more. In DNA form, the CDR3 reads TGTGCCAGTAGTACAACAGGGACCCTATACAATGAGCAGTTCTTC. Its protein is CASSTTGTLYNEQFF. This chain joins TRBV19 and TRBJ2-1, with a tentative D call TRBD1 (6 bases). The CDR3 consists of 15 residues. Germline CDR1 LNHDA, CDR2 SQIVND (reference sequence). The V and J ends lost 4 bases and 4 bases respectively, with 14 bases between them.

This chain links TRBV19 with TRBJ2-5; D call uncertain. Trimming removed 1 base at V and 1 base at J, with 10 bases between. This CDR3 has 15 amino acids. Germline CDR1 and CDR2: LNHDA and SQIVND (reference sequence). CDR3 in amino acids: CASSIGGRLQETQYF. CDR3 in DNA: TGTGCCAGTAGTATAGGGGGTAGACTCCAAGAGACCCAGTACTTC.

There are many counts of this clonotype. The V and J genes are TRBV20-1 and TRBJ1-2; TRBD1 agrees at 8 bases. This CDR3 comprises 13 residues. CDR1 is DFQATT and CDR2 is SNEGSKA in the germline V gene (reference sequence). After removal of 7 bases from V and 7 bases from J, the junction contained 11 bases not matched to a gene. This CDR3 is CSGGDRGMRGYTF. As DNA, the CDR3 is TGCAGTGGCGGCGACAGGGGTATGCGTGGCTACACCTTC.

In regard to this clonotype: At one end the junction does not follow the germline gene, possibly because of a read error. The chain has TRBV7-2 and TRBJ2-1; the match to TRBD1 covers 8 bases. Germline-derived CDR1 and CDR2 are SGHTA and FQGNSA. The CDR3 contains 12 residues. The CDR3 region has the DNA TGTGTCAGCAGCCCCGACAGGGGTGAGCAGTTCTTC. This codes for CVSSPDRGEQFF.

This clonotype showed up many times. The chain uses TRBV24-1 and TRBJ2-7, with TRBD1 identical over 7 bases. Per germline, CDR1 KGHDR and CDR2 SFDVKD. The J segment lost 13 bases and the V segment lost 1 base, leaving 6 bases of the junction unmatched. This CDR3 has 12 residues. For the CDR3, the DNA is TGTGCCACCAGTGATTTAAAGGGACAGAAATACTTC. As protein: CATSDLKGQKYF.

Many counts were recorded for this clonotype. V is TRBV6-1 and J is TRBJ2-1; 10 nucleotides align to TRBD1. CDR1 MNHNS and CDR2 SASEGT come from the germline V gene. The length of the CDR3 is 16 residues. V lost 4 bases to trimming and J lost 7 bases; unmatched junction nucleotides: 10. As DNA, the CDR3 is TGTGCCAGCAGTGCGGCCGACAGGGGGCTTCTTAATGAGCAGTTCTTC. It specifies CASSAADRGLLNEQFF.

This clonotype occurred a few times. This rearrangement joins TRBV20-1 to TRBJ1-1; a weak D match, TRBD1 (5 bases). The germline gives CDR1 DFQATT, CDR2 SNEGSKA (reference sequence). The CDR3 loop spans 14 amino acids. Trimming took off 3 bases at V and 3 bases at J, with 14 bases between the two ends. CDR3 in DNA: TGCAGTGCTAGGTACGCAGGGCGCGACACTGAAGCTTTCTTT. It encodes CSARYAGRDTEAFF.

This clonotype was counted ten times or more. The chain combines TRBV7-2 with TRBJ1-1; D gene ambiguous. CDR1 SGHTA and CDR2 FQGNSA come from the germline V gene. The germline V and J ends were trimmed by 5 bases and 1 base, with 11 bases remaining between them. The CDR3 runs to 14 residues. This CDR3 is CASSHVARNTEAFF. CDR3 DNA: TGTGCCAGCAGCCACGTGGCTAGGAACACTGAAGCTTTCTTT.

Remarks on this clonotype: This may come from a read error, since a much larger clone is one base off. The chain has TRBV30 and TRBJ1-6, with D perhaps TRBD1 (6 bases). Germline CDR1 and CDR2: GTSNPN and SVGIG (reference sequence). The CDR3 runs 14 residues. The CDR3 DNA sequence: TGTGCCGGCCTGGACAGCTCCTATAATTCACCCCTCCTCTTT. Protein: CAGLDSSYNSPLLF.

This clonotype was picked up many times. This chain links TRBV5-1 with TRBJ1-1; the match to TRBD1 covers 8 bases. The CDR3 contains 15 residues. J gave up 0 bases and V 0 bases, and 1 base lay outside the gene matches. The germline CDR1 and CDR2 sequences are SGHRS and YFSETQ. CDR3 DNA: TGCGCCAGCAGCTTGGGGGGACAGGTGAACACTGAAGCTTTCTTT. This sequence encodes CASSLGGQVNTEAFF. The whole variable domain, filled in from reference TRBV5-1 and TRBJ1-1, reads KAGVTQTPRYLIKTRGQQVTLSCSPISGHRSVSWYQQTPGQGLQFLFEYFSETQRNKGNFPGRFSGRQFSNSRSEMNVSTLELGDSALYLCASSLGGQVNTEAFFGQGTRLTVV.

This clonotype was seen many times. The gene calls are TRBV4-3 and TRBJ2-7; D possibly corresponds to TRBD2 (6 bases). Per the germline V gene, CDR1 is LGHNA and CDR2 is YSLEER. The CDR3 has 14 amino acids. V was clipped by 0 bases and J by 1 base, with 7 bases between them. The CDR3 DNA sequence: TGCGCCAGCAGCCAAGAGCGGGGTTCCTACGAGCAGTACTTC. This encodes CASSQERGSYEQYF.

V gene TRBV28 combines with J gene TRBJ2-2; D possibly corresponds to TRBD1 (7 bases). The germline V and J ends were trimmed by 6 bases and 2 bases, with 22 bases remaining between them. CDR1 is MDHEN, CDR2 SYDVKM, per germline. The CDR3 has 18 amino acids. CDR3 sequence (DNA): TGTGCCAGCAGCCTACTGTGGAGGGGGCTCGCTAACACCGGGGAGCTGTTTTTT. This encodes CASSLLWRGLANTGELFF. The variable domain in full, completed from reference TRBV28 and TRBJ2-2, reads DVKVTQSSRYLVKRTGEKVFLECVQDMDHENMFWYRQDPGLGLRLIYFSYDVKMKEKGDIPEGYSVSREKKERFSLILESASTNQTSMYLCASSLLWRGLANTGELFFGEGSRLTVL.

Ten or more counts support this clonotype. The chain links TRBV20-1 to TRBJ1-2; tentative D call: TRBD1 (5 bases). CDR1 is DFQATT and CDR2 is SNEGSKA in the germline V gene (reference sequence). The CDR3 is made up of 13 amino acids. Trimming removed 0 bases from V and 4 bases from J, with 9 bases in between. This CDR3 is CSARDLQGYGYTF. The DNA for the CDR3 is TGCAGTGCTAGAGATCTGCAGGGCTATGGCTACACCTTC.

This clonotype appeared many times. V and J are TRBV20-1 and TRBJ1-6; maybe TRBD1 (5 bases). The germline V gene has CDR1 DFQATT and CDR2 SNEGSKA (reference sequence). The germline V and J ends were trimmed by 3 bases and 7 bases, with 19 bases remaining between them. The CDR3 spans 16 residues. The CDR3 bases are TGCAGTGCTAGTCTCCAGATGGGGGTGGTGAATTCACCCCTCCACTTT. Translation gives CSASLQMGVVNSPLHF.

This clonotype is medium-sized in the sample. The rearrangement joins TRBV11-2 to TRBJ1-3; no firm D call. The CDR3 is 15 amino acids. Looked up from germline, CDR1 is SGHAT and CDR2 is FQNNGV. V shed 4 bases and J shed 0 bases, with 10 bases lying between them. As DNA, the CDR3 is TGTGCCAGCAGCTATACAACTTACTCTGGAAACACCATATATTTT. Its protein product is CASSYTTYSGNTIYF.

Many counts were recorded for this clonotype. The V gene is TRBV10-3, the J gene TRBJ1-2; no reliable D call. V was shortened by 6 bases and J by 8 bases, with 16 bases between the two germline ends. The CDR3 is made up of 13 amino acids. Germline V lookup: CDR1 ENHRY, CDR2 SYGVKD. The CDR3 bases are TGTGCCATCAGCGTTTTTTCTGAAGCGGGCTACACCTTC. Protein: CAISVFSEAGYTF.

This clonotype was recorded at least ten times. The J gene is TRBJ2-7, the V gene TRBV20-1; TRBD1 agrees at 9 bases. Trimming took 6 bases from V and 0 from J; bases not matched to a gene: 0. The V gene's germline CDR1 is DFQATT and CDR2 SNEGSKA (reference sequence). The CDR3 consists of 12 residues. CDR3 DNA sequence: TGCAGTGCACAGGGGGCCTCCTACGAGCAGTACTTC. This sequence encodes CSAQGASYEQYF.

This clonotype was counted a few times. The chain couples TRBV20-1 to TRBJ1-5, with D perhaps TRBD1 (5 bases). The V gene's germline CDR1 is DFQATT and CDR2 SNEGSKA (reference sequence). Trimming removed 5 bases from V and 2 bases from J, with 19 bases in between. The CDR3 length is 16 residues. For the CDR3, the DNA is TGCAGTGCTCCAACCCCTAGGGGAGGAGGCAATCAGCCCCAGCATTTT. Protein product: CSAPTPRGGGNQPQHF.

This clonotype was recorded many times. The chain joins TRBV5-1 to TRBJ2-3, with 8 bases lining up with TRBD1. Germline-derived CDR1 and CDR2 are SGHRS and YFSETQ. The CDR3 sequence is 14 residues long. Trimming cost V 9 bases and J 5 bases; bases outside gene matches: 11. CDR3 in DNA: TGCGCCACCTCGGTCAGGGGGCATGGAGATACGCAGTATTTT. Translated: CATSVRGHGDTQYF.

In this sample, this clonotype turned up many times. This rearrangement joins TRBV9 to TRBJ1-1; D may be TRBD1 (6 bases). This CDR3 contains 14 residues. In germline, CDR1 is SGDLS, CDR2 YYNGEE. Trimming cost V 3 bases and J 2 bases, with 11 bases left between them. The CDR3 nucleotides read TGTGCCAGCAGCGCGGACAGCTACAACACTGAAGCTTTCTTT. It codes for CASSADSYNTEAFF. Drawing the rest from reference TRBV9 and TRBJ1-1, the complete variable domain is DSGVTQTPKHLITATGQRVTLRCSPRSGDLSVYWYQQSLDQGLQFLIQYYNGEERAKGNILERFSAQQFPDLHSELNLSSLELGDSALYFCASSADSYNTEAFFGQGTRLTVV.

This clonotype came up many times. The chain uses TRBV3-1 and TRBJ1-4, with D possibly matching TRBD1 (6 bases). Trimming cost V 5 bases and J 7 bases, with 11 bases left between them. Germline CDR1 is LGHDT and CDR2 is YNNKEL (reference sequence). The length of the CDR3 is 13 residues. In DNA form, the CDR3 reads TGTGCCAGCAGCAAACAGGGAGCTGAAAAACTGTTTTTT. This codes for CASSKQGAEKLFF.